Presented here are 11 T cell receptor beta chains from one specimen sequenced in a study of blood T cell repertoires in COVID-19. Clones were read by immunoSEQ multiplex PCR, and TCRdb kept only the in-frame ones, dropping some. Among about 220,000 clones listed, 80% were seen once. The sample was peripheral blood. The origin of the receptors is a human donor in a cohort sampled during active COVID-19.

The chain couples TRBV27 to TRBJ2-3; 7 bases fit TRBD1. Germline loops: CDR1 MNHEY, CDR2 SMNVEV (reference sequence). This CDR3 spans 15 amino acids. The ends lost 4 bases at V and 0 bases at J; junction bases unmatched: 4. CDR3 coding DNA: TGTGCCAGCAGTTATGACAGGGTTAGCACAGATACGCAGTATTTT. Amino acid sequence: CASSYDRVSTDTQYF.

The chain is built from TRBV30 and TRBJ2-7; 14 bases agree with TRBD2. Unmatched junction bases numbered 4, after V lost 5 bases and J lost 4 bases. CDR1 is GTSNPN, CDR2 SVGIG, per germline (reference sequence). The CDR3 runs 14 residues. In DNA form, the CDR3 reads TGTGCCTGGGGGACTAGCGGGAGTCTATACGAGCAGTACTTC. Protein: CAWGTSGSLYEQYF. Based on the CDR3 plus reference TRBV30 and TRBJ2-7, the full variable domain is SQTIHQWPATLVQPVGSPLSLECTVEGTSNPNLYWYRQAAGRGLQLLFYSVGIGQISSEVPQNLSASRPQDRQFILSSKKLLLSDSGFYLCAWGTSGSLYEQYFGPGTRLTVT.

The chain couples TRBV7-2 to TRBJ1-5; D is perhaps TRBD1 (5 bases). The CDR3 totals 15 residues. Germline CDR1 is SGHTA and CDR2 is FQGNSA. Trimming pared 3 bases from V and 4 bases from J, leaving 13 bases between. As DNA, the CDR3 is TGTGCCAGCAGCTTCGTTTGGGAGGGGAATCAGCCCCAGCATTTT. Amino acids: CASSFVWEGNQPQHF.

V and J are TRBV5-1 and TRBJ1-2, with 7 bases fitting TRBD1. The CDR3 runs to 14 residues. Germline values: CDR1 SGHRS, CDR2 YFSETQ. The V gene end was trimmed by 0 bases and the J gene end by 7 bases; junction bases not matched to a gene: 6. The CDR3 region is CASSLETGRSGYTF. CDR3 in DNA: TGCGCCAGCAGCTTGGAGACAGGGCGTTCTGGCTACACCTTC.

V and J are TRBV6-1 and TRBJ2-2; TRBD1 matches 7 bases. V gave up 2 bases and J gave up 4 bases; unmatched junction bases: 10. The CDR3 runs to 17 residues. The germline V gene encodes CDR1 MNHNS and CDR2 SASEGT. The CDR3 nucleotides are TGTGCCAGCAGTGAAAGGGGGCTGGGGGCGGGCACCGGGGAGCTGTTTTTT. It yields the protein CASSERGLGAGTGELFF.

The chain uses TRBV10-3 and TRBJ2-7, with D unclear. The ends were cut back, 2 bases at V and 3 bases at J, with 14 bases in the middle. CDR1 is ENHRY and CDR2 is SYGVKD in the germline V gene. The CDR3 spans 15 residues. CDR3 region: CAISEQRLYLYEQYF. The CDR3 region has the DNA TGTGCCATCAGTGAGCAGCGCCTATACCTCTACGAGCAGTACTTC.

This chain links TRBV28 with TRBJ1-2; TRBD1 matches 10 bases. CDR3 length: 14 amino acids. V dropped 5 bases and J dropped 4; count of bases not matched to a gene: 4. Germline assignment: CDR1 MDHEN and CDR2 SYDVKM. The CDR3 DNA sequence: TGTGCCAGCAGTGTAGGACAGGGGGTCTATGGCTACACCTTC. Translating gives CASSVGQGVYGYTF.

The chain joins TRBV11-3 to TRBJ1-2, with 10 bases fitting TRBD1. Trimming took 1 base from V and 2 from J; bases not matched to a gene: 4. This CDR3 region has 16 residues. CDR1 and CDR2 from the germline V gene are SGHNT and YENEEA. CDR3 nucleotide sequence: TGTGCCAGCAGCTTAGGAGGGACAGGGGCCAACTATGGCTACACCTTC. Its protein is CASSLGGTGANYGYTF.

In the case of this clone: At one of its ends the junction is not consistent with the germline gene, which may arise from a read error. The chain joins TRBV7-3 to TRBJ2-3, with 11 positions matching TRBD2. CDR3 length equals 14 residues. Germline-derived CDR1 and CDR2 are SGHTA and FQGTGA. This CDR3 reads CASRLTSGGGTQYF. CDR3 in DNA: TGTGCCAGCAGATTAACTAGCGGGGGTGGTACGCAGTATTTT.

V is TRBV25-1 and J is TRBJ2-3; 7 bases are a match to TRBD2. Per germline, CDR1 MGHDK and CDR2 SYGVNS. The CDR3 totals 16 residues. Unmatched junction bases numbered 8, after V lost 5 bases and J lost 0 bases. CDR3 in DNA: TGTGCCAGCAGTCACATGACTAGCCGTAGCACAGATACGCAGTATTTT. It translates to CASSHMTSRSTDTQYF.

V gene TRBV19 combines with J gene TRBJ2-1; tentatively, D is TRBD1 (6 bases). Germline assignment: CDR1 LNHDA and CDR2 SQIVND (reference sequence). The CDR3 extends over 14 amino acids. The ends were cut back, 6 bases at V and 1 base at J, with 10 bases in the middle. CDR3 nucleotide sequence: TGTGCCAGTAGCTTACAGGGATCCTACAATGAGCAGTTCTTC. Its protein product is CASSLQGSYNEQFF.